What follows are 28 T cell receptor beta chains derived from one specimen sequenced in a study of blood T cell repertoires in COVID-19. TCRdb's table, derived via immunoSEQ multiplex PCR, lists solely in-frame clones and lacks some. In the table there are under 300,000 clones, approximately 85% of which are singletons. Sample: PBMCs or T cells enriched from blood (not recorded which). All receptors come from a woman between 25 and 40 years old who had recovered from COVID-19.

The sample holds one count of this clone. The V call is TRBV30, the J call TRBJ1-2; D is unresolved. This CDR3 has 15 amino acids. V lost 0 bases to trimming and J lost 2 bases, with 13 bases between them. Germline lookup yields CDR1 GTSNPN and CDR2 SVGIG (reference sequence). CDR3 protein: CAWSVDGQTNYGYTF. As DNA, the CDR3 is TGTGCCTGGAGTGTAGATGGCCAAACAAACTATGGCTACACCTTC.

This chain joins TRBV27 and TRBJ2-3; 10 positions match TRBD2. Germline CDR1 MNHEY, CDR2 SMNVEV (reference sequence). Unmatched junction bases numbered 13, after V lost 6 bases and J lost 1 base. The CDR3 has 18 amino acids. CDR3 DNA: TGTGCCAGCAGCTATACCGGGACTAGCGTCGGTGGCACAGATACGCAGTATTTT. Protein: CASSYTGTSVGGTDTQYF.

This chain joins TRBV6-5 and TRBJ1-4, with 9 bases matching TRBD1. V gave up 2 bases and J gave up 5 bases; unmatched junction bases: 3. Germline assignment: CDR1 MNHEY and CDR2 SVGAGI. The CDR3 consists of 15 residues. The CDR3 nucleotides read TGTGCCAGCAGTTACAGGGGGACAGGGAATGAAAAACTGTTTTTT. This translates into CASSYRGTGNEKLFF.

The gene calls are TRBV9 and TRBJ2-3; 9 bases line up with TRBD2. CDR1 and CDR2 (germline): SGDLS, YYNGEE. J gave up 2 bases and V 4 bases, and 8 bases lay outside the gene matches. This CDR3 is 16 amino acids long. Written as DNA, the CDR3 is TGTGCCAGCAGCCGAAGAAGCGGGGGGTCCACAGATACGCAGTATTTT. Translating it yields CASSRRSGGSTDTQYF.

The table lists this clone with a count of one. The chain carries TRBV4-1 and TRBJ2-1; D is possibly TRBD2 (5 bases). V was trimmed by 4 bases and J by 4 bases, leaving 23 bases between them. CDR1 and CDR2 from the germline V gene are MGHRA and YSYEKL. The CDR3 extends over 18 amino acids. CDR3 nucleotide sequence: TGCGCCAGCAGCCCAAGGGTTACGCGGGCCGATTCTTACAATGAGCAGTTCTTC. Its translation is CASSPRVTRADSYNEQFF.

The genes are TRBV5-4 and TRBJ2-7; 10 bases map to TRBD1. CDR1 is SGHNT and CDR2 is YYREEE in the germline V gene (reference sequence). The CDR3 has 14 residues. The V gene end was trimmed by 5 bases and the J gene end by 7 bases; junction bases not matched to a gene: 9. CDR3 region: CASRPGQGVGEQYF. In nucleotides, the CDR3 is TGTGCCAGCAGACCCGGACAGGGGGTCGGGGAGCAGTACTTC.

V gene TRBV7-9 combines with J gene TRBJ2-7; TRBD2 matches at 7 bases. The CDR3 consists of 17 residues. Trimming removed 4 bases from V and 2 bases from J; junction bases left unmatched: 14. Germline V gives CDR1 SEHNR, CDR2 FQNEAQ (reference sequence). CDR3 amino acids: CASSSPSLAVRAYEQYF. The CDR3 DNA sequence: TGTGCCAGCAGCTCGCCCTCGCTAGCGGTGCGCGCCTACGAGCAGTACTTC.

The rearrangement joins TRBV6-5 to TRBJ1-1, with D uncertain. V dropped 2 bases and J dropped 5 bases, with 9 bases sitting between them. Germline V CDR1 and CDR2: MNHEY, SVGAGI. CDR3 length: 13 residues. Here the CDR3 reads CASSYGPGTEAFF. CDR3 coding DNA: TGTGCCAGCAGTTACGGCCCGGGGACTGAAGCTTTCTTT.

The gene calls are TRBV3-1 (or the pseudogene TRBV3-2) and TRBJ1-6, with 7 positions matching TRBD1. Trimming removed 5 bases from V and 6 bases from J; junction bases left unmatched: 7. The CDR3 contains 15 residues. CDR1 and CDR2 from the germline V gene are LGHDT and YNNKEL (reference sequence). The CDR3 reads CASSYTGQPNSPLHF. CDR3 DNA: TGTGCCAGCAGCTACACGGGACAGCCTAATTCACCCCTCCACTTT.

J is TRBJ2-7 and V is TRBV5-1; tentative D call: TRBD1 (5 bases). The V end lost 3 bases, the J end lost 2 bases, and 12 bases lay between the germline ends. The CDR3 extends over 14 amino acids. Germline-derived CDR1 and CDR2 are SGHRS and YFSETQ. The DNA of the CDR3 is TGCGCCAGCAGCTGGCCGGACACGACCTACGAGCAGTACTTC. Residues: CASSWPDTTYEQYF.

In its sample, this clone was seen once. The chain couples TRBV6-5 to TRBJ2-3, with D possibly matching TRBD2 (7 bases). With 8 bases removed from V and 4 bases from J, the gap between germline ends came to 13 bases. The CDR3 totals 13 residues. Germline lookup yields CDR1 MNHEY and CDR2 SVGAGI. The CDR3 region has the DNA TGTGCCAGCGCGGAGGGGGGGTCAGATACGCAGTATTTT. Its protein product is CASAEGGSDTQYF.

The genes are TRBV29-1 and TRBJ1-4, with D unclear. V gave up 6 bases and J gave up 5 bases, with 13 bases separating them. The CDR3 totals 13 residues. Germline-derived CDR1 and CDR2 are SQVTM and ANQGSEA. The CDR3: CSVFVVENEKLFF. CDR3 nucleotides: TGCAGCGTGTTCGTAGTCGAGAATGAAAAACTGTTTTTT.

V gene TRBV5-1 combines with J gene TRBJ2-1, with 10 bases identical to TRBD2. With V trimmed by 4 bases and J by 8 bases, 3 bases remained unmatched. The CDR3 is 13 residues long. CDR1 is SGHRS and CDR2 is YFSETQ in the germline V gene. The DNA of the CDR3 is TGCGCCAGCAGCACTCTAGCGGGAGATGAGCAGTTCTTC. It yields the protein CASSTLAGDEQFF.

This chain links TRBV2 with TRBJ1-5; 8 nucleotides align to TRBD1. Trimming at V came to 6 bases and at J to 0 bases, leaving 19 bases not matched to a gene. CDR1 and CDR2 from the germline V gene are SNHLY and FYNNEI. The CDR3 totals 20 residues. DNA for the CDR3: TGTGCCAGCAGCCAACCCCTAGGGGCTCCAGGGGGCGTTAGCAATCAGCCCCAGCATTTT. Its translation: CASSQPLGAPGGVSNQPQHF.

The chain uses TRBV9 and TRBJ2-1, with 11 bases lining up with TRBD2. This CDR3 has 19 residues. V lost 4 bases, J lost 2 bases, and 14 bases stayed unmatched. The germline V gene encodes CDR1 SGDLS and CDR2 YYNGEE. CDR3: CASSYPTGTSGRAYNEQFF. The CDR3 DNA reads TGTGCCAGCAGCTACCCCACCGGGACTAGCGGCCGGGCCTACAATGAGCAGTTCTTC.

This clone was observed once. This sequence joins TRBV11-2 and TRBJ2-2, with a possible D match to TRBD1 (6 bases). This CDR3 spans 14 amino acids. Germline V gives CDR1 SGHAT, CDR2 FQNNGV. Trimming cost V 2 bases and J 6 bases, with 10 bases left between them. In DNA, the CDR3 is TGTGCCAGCAGCTTATCTGGGGGCCCCGGGGAGCTGTTTTTT. Its translation: CASSLSGGPGELFF.

The rearrangement links TRBV27 to TRBJ2-7, with TRBD2 matching 9 bases. J gave up 3 bases and V 10 bases, and 7 bases lay outside the gene matches. The CDR3 loop spans 13 amino acids. Germline V gene lookup returns CDR1 MNHEY and CDR2 SMNVEV (reference sequence). The CDR3 sequence is CATSLAGRYEQYF. The CDR3 region has the DNA TGTGCCACCTCGCTAGCGGGACGCTACGAGCAGTACTTC.

This chain's CDR3 is CASSGRGIYEQYF. In DNA, the CDR3 is TGTGCCAGTAGTGGCAGGGGTATATACGAGCAGTACTTC. The V and J genes are TRBV19 and TRBJ2-7; D possibly corresponds to TRBD1 (6 bases). CDR3 length: 13 amino acids. Trimming cost V 5 bases and J 4 bases, with 12 bases left between them. In germline, CDR1 is LNHDA, CDR2 SQIVND (reference sequence).

The CDR3 reads CASSQRIGEAFF. The CDR3 DNA reads TGTGCCAGCAGCCAGCGGATAGGTGAAGCTTTCTTT. The chain combines TRBV7-6 with TRBJ1-1; D uncertain. Trimming shortened V by 5 bases and J by 7 bases, and 11 bases separated the two germline ends. Germline V CDR1 and CDR2: SGHVS, FNYEAQ. The CDR3 runs 12 residues. Full variable domain (outside the CDR3, taken from reference TRBV7-6 and TRBJ1-1): GAGVSQSPRYKVTKRGQDVALRCDPISGHVSLYWYRQALGQGPEFLTYFNYEAQQDKSGLPNDRFSAERPEGSISTLTIQRTEQRDSAMYRCASSQRIGEAFFGQGTRLTVV.

The V and J genes are TRBV10-3 and TRBJ1-5; 7 nucleotides agree with TRBD1. Trimming removed 6 bases from V and 4 bases from J; junction bases left unmatched: 3. Germline CDR1 ENHRY, CDR2 SYGVKD. This CDR3 contains 13 residues. CDR3 protein: CAIRGQPNQPQHF. The CDR3 nucleotides read TGTGCCATCAGGGGACAGCCGAATCAGCCCCAGCATTTT.

The CDR3 sequence is CASFSGSYGYTF. CDR3 nucleotide sequence: TGCGCCAGCTTTTCAGGAAGCTATGGCTACACCTTC. The V gene is TRBV5-1, the J gene TRBJ1-2; D is ambiguous. V lost 7 bases and J lost 4, with 11 bases in between. CDR1 and CDR2 from the germline V gene are SGHRS and YFSETQ. The CDR3 extends over 12 amino acids.

The chain combines TRBV6-1 with TRBJ2-3, with no clear D. The CDR3 consists of 14 residues. Per germline, CDR1 MNHNS and CDR2 SASEGT. Trimming pared 2 bases from V and 6 bases from J, leaving 12 bases between. CDR3 DNA sequence: TGTGCCAGCAGTGAAATGGCAGGTTCCGATACGCAGTATTTT. Its translation: CASSEMAGSDTQYF.

This clone was observed once. The rearrangement joins TRBV3-1 (or the pseudogene TRBV3-2) to TRBJ1-2, with 10 bases lining up with TRBD1. The CDR3 spans 15 residues. The V and J ends lost 0 bases and 7 bases, in that order; junction bases with no gene match: 5. Germline V gene sequence: CDR1 LGHDT, CDR2 YNNKEL (reference sequence). CDR3 protein: CASSQDRDRGLGYTF. The CDR3 nucleotides are TGTGCCAGCAGCCAAGACCGGGACAGGGGCCTTGGCTACACCTTC.

This rearrangement joins TRBV28 to TRBJ1-3; D might be TRBD1 (5 bases). This CDR3 spans 15 amino acids. Trimming removed 2 bases from V and 4 bases from J, with 12 bases in between. In germline, CDR1 is MDHEN, CDR2 SYDVKM. CDR3 nucleotide sequence: TGTGCCAGCAGTTTAGCGGGGGTGGGAGGAAACACCATATATTTT. As protein: CASSLAGVGGNTIYF.

The chain combines TRBV7-2 with TRBJ1-3; D is unclear. The CDR3 has 13 residues. CDR1 SGHTA and CDR2 FQGNSA come from the germline V gene. Deletions cut 4 bases from V and 2 bases from J, with 6 bases between. CDR3 coding DNA: TGTGCCAGCAGCTCCGTTCCTGGAAACACCATATATTTT. This codes for CASSSVPGNTIYF.

Only a few counts were recorded for this clone. The chain combines TRBV14 with TRBJ2-1, with TRBD2 as a possible D gene (7 bases). The CDR3 runs to 17 residues. Per germline, CDR1 SGHDN and CDR2 FVKESK. V dropped 1 base and J dropped 5 bases, with 18 bases sitting between them. CDR3 in DNA: TGTGCCAGCAGCCAAGTGGGGGGGCTATGGTCCGACAATGAGCAGTTCTTC. Amino acid sequence: CASSQVGGLWSDNEQFF.

This chain links TRBV7-9 with TRBJ1-2, with TRBD1 as a possible D gene (6 bases). Trimming shortened V by 7 bases and J by 4 bases, and 31 bases separated the two germline ends. The germline gives CDR1 SEHNR, CDR2 FQNEAQ (reference sequence). The CDR3 has 19 amino acids. The CDR3: CASTAARVYDRSKGYGYTF. The CDR3 DNA follows: TGTGCCAGCACCGCCGCTCGAGTCTATGACAGGTCTAAGGGCTATGGCTACACCTTC.

The chain links TRBV28 to TRBJ2-2; TRBD1 matches 8 bases. The CDR3 runs to 17 residues. Looked up from germline, CDR1 is MDHEN and CDR2 is SYDVKM. Trimming at V came to 5 bases and at J to 4 bases, leaving 12 bases not matched to a gene. CDR3 coding DNA: TGTGCCAGCAGTCCCTGGTACAGGGGGACCCTCACCGGGGAGCTGTTTTTT. Translating gives CASSPWYRGTLTGELFF.